This T cell receptor (beta chain) is drawn from a study of T cell responses to AZD1222 COVID-19 vaccine. General study points: As reported, nearly half of all spike-specific TCRs target variant regions that are unmutated. Clonal diversity may have been underestimated, and the donors were mostly white British, with more females than males.

Of note for this clone: Antigen unknown.

The germline V gene has CDR1 KGHDR and CDR2 SFDVKD. This CDR3 has 11 amino acids. V was shortened by 9 bases and J by 7 bases, with 11 bases between the two germline ends. Here immunoSEQ multiplex PCR was the method, and the copy in TCRdb shows in-frame clones only, minus some. The top ten clones hold approximately 3% of a sample with 120,000 to 150,000 clones, approximately 89% of them seen once. The clonotype comes from an adult in good health. The sample in question was peripheral blood, obtained on day 0 of AZD1222 vaccination. The chain combines TRBV24-1 with TRBJ1-2, with D possibly matching TRBD1 (5 bases). The CDR3 region has the DNA TGTGCCACCTGGGGACCCGCTGGCTACACCTTC. Amino acid sequence: CATWGPAGYTF.